Below are 20 T cell receptor beta chains sequenced from a single sample in a study of blood T cells in healthy people across ages. Next came a second PCR, run for 7 to 11 cycles, which used a sample-barcoded 5' primer along with a J-beta primer mix. One entry per CDR3 protein, called by TCRdb with MiXCR from the 5' RACE reads. The data contain about 730,000 distinct CDR3 sequences, roughly two fifths of them seen just once; the ten biggest clones take up about 20%. Material: blood. Receptors were obtained from a woman aged 55-70 years in good health.

V gene TRBV7-6 combines with J gene TRBJ2-6, with D hard to call. Germline V CDR1 and CDR2: SGHVS, FNYEAQ. The ends were cut back, 1 base at V and 0 bases at J, with 7 bases in the middle. The CDR3 is 16 amino acids. Written as DNA, the CDR3 is TGTGCCAGCAGCTTAGTTCACCACTCTGGGGCCAACGTCCTGACTTTC. It translates to CASSLVHHSGANVLTF.

The chain is built from TRBV7-6 and TRBJ2-1; D call uncertain. This CDR3 is built from 16 residues. Between the trimmed V and J ends, which lost 2 bases and 8 bases, there was a span of 19 bases. Germline V CDR1 and CDR2: SGHVS, FNYEAQ. The CDR3 nucleotides read TGTGCCAGCAGCTTATTGACGGCTGGTCCTCGCGATGAGCAGTTCTTC. It translates to CASSLLTAGPRDEQFF. The whole variable domain, filled in from reference TRBV7-6 and TRBJ2-1, reads GAGVSQSPRYKVTKRGQDVALRCDPISGHVSLYWYRQALGQGPEFLTYFNYEAQQDKSGLPNDRFSAERPEGSISTLTIQRTEQRDSAMYRCASSLLTAGPRDEQFFGPGTRLTVL.

The chain combines TRBV4-3 with TRBJ2-2, with TRBD1 identical over 7 bases. CDR1 is LGHNA and CDR2 is YSLEER in the germline V gene. The CDR3 loop spans 17 amino acids. V dropped 4 bases and J dropped 1; count of bases not matched to a gene: 9. CDR3 sequence reads: CASSPGPGQRNTGELFF. The DNA of the CDR3 is TGCGCCAGCAGCCCTGGACCGGGACAGAGGAACACCGGGGAGCTGTTTTTT.

Details on this clonotype: A read error may explain this, as a much larger clone is one base away. The V gene is TRBV18, the J gene TRBJ2-3, with D possibly TRBD2 on 7 matching bases. Deletions cut 2 bases from V and 2 bases from J, with 11 bases between. Looked up from germline, CDR1 is KGHSH and CDR2 is LQKENI. CDR3 length: 15 residues. This CDR3 reads CASSPGGADTDTQYF. CDR3 sequence (DNA): TGTGCCAGCTCACCAGGGGGGGCAGACACAGATACGCAGTATTTT.

The V gene is TRBV7-9, the J gene TRBJ1-1, with D tentatively TRBD1 (6 bases). This CDR3 spans 14 amino acids. In germline, CDR1 is SEHNR, CDR2 FQNEAQ (reference sequence). Trimming left V 1 base short and J 4 bases short, with 10 bases between. CDR3 region: CASSLEGGFTEAFF. Written as DNA, the CDR3 is TGTGCCAGCAGCTTAGAGGGGGGATTCACTGAAGCTTTCTTT.

The V call is TRBV12-3 or TRBV12-4, the J call TRBJ1-5; D is unclear. The CDR3 is made up of 13 amino acids. The V and J ends lost 6 bases and 5 bases respectively, with 11 bases between them. The CDR3 coding sequence is TGTGCCAGCAGCCCCGACGGATATCAGCCCCAGCATTTT. Translated, it gives CASSPDGYQPQHF.

The chain is built from TRBV25-1 and TRBJ2-7, with a possible D match to TRBD2 (7 bases). The CDR3 spans 13 residues. Germline CDR1 and CDR2: MGHDK and SYGVNS. The V end lost 7 bases, the J end lost 7 bases, and 17 bases lay between the germline ends. The CDR3 DNA follows: TGTGCCAGCATCAGGGGCGGGAGCAATGAGCAGTACTTC. It codes for CASIRGGSNEQYF.

This clonotype was seen only once. A read error may be the cause here, since a much bigger clone is one base away. The chain is built from TRBV7-9 and TRBJ2-5; a possible D gene is TRBD1 (6 bases). Germline lookup yields CDR1 SEHNR and CDR2 FQNEAQ (reference sequence). The CDR3 has 16 amino acids. The V end was cut by 1 base, the J end by 11 bases, with 23 bases between. Here the CDR3 reads CASSLVVPQGNNEQYF. The CDR3 nucleotides read TGTGCCAGCAGCTTAGTTGTGCCTCAGGGGAACAATGAGCAGTACTTC.

CDR3 nucleotides: TGTGCCAGCAGCCAACCAGGGACAGGGGGCTCCGAGCAGTACTTC. This codes for CASSQPGTGGSEQYF. V gene TRBV4-2 combines with J gene TRBJ2-5; 12 bases are a match to TRBD1. The J call may be wrong; the DNA end is better matched by TRBJ2-7. The germline V gene encodes CDR1 LGHNA and CDR2 YNFKEQ. The CDR3 sequence is 15 residues long.

This rearrangement joins TRBV25-1 to TRBJ1-2, with TRBD1 as a possible D gene (6 bases). Between the trimmed V and J ends, which lost 1 base and 3 bases, there was a span of 12 bases. Germline CDR1 MGHDK, CDR2 SYGVNS. The CDR3 is 15 residues long. The CDR3 sequence is CASSEFFGGDYGYTF. The DNA of the CDR3 is TGTGCCAGCAGTGAATTCTTTGGGGGCGACTATGGCTACACCTTC.

The V call is TRBV10-3, the J call TRBJ1-1, with D uncertain. The CDR3 has 12 amino acids. The germline CDR1 and CDR2 sequences are ENHRY and SYGVKD. V was cut by 6 bases and J by 1 base, with 6 bases left in between. The CDR3 region is CAISYSNTEAFF. CDR3 DNA sequence: TGTGCCATCAGCTATTCGAACACTGAAGCTTTCTTT.

This clonotype came up a few times. The chain joins TRBV20-1 to TRBJ1-2; 7 bases align to TRBD1. Germline V lookup: CDR1 DFQATT, CDR2 SNEGSKA (reference sequence). The length of the CDR3 is 13 residues. J lost 8 bases, V lost 7 bases, and 13 bases had no gene match. The CDR3: CSVPMTGFGGYTF. The CDR3 DNA reads TGCAGTGTTCCGATGACAGGGTTTGGGGGCTACACCTTC.

This rearrangement joins TRBV11-3 to TRBJ2-5; TRBD1 aligns across 9 bases. Germline CDR1 is SGHNT and CDR2 is YENEEA. The CDR3 sequence is 15 residues long. V dropped 5 bases and J dropped 5; count of bases not matched to a gene: 9. The CDR3 nucleotides read TGTGCCAGCAGCCCGGGACAGGGAAGTTCGGAGACCCAGTACTTC. Translated, it gives CASSPGQGSSETQYF.

The rearrangement links TRBV28 to TRBJ2-3; 8 nucleotides align to TRBD2. The CDR3 sequence is 14 residues long. CDR1 and CDR2 from the germline V gene are MDHEN and SYDVKM. The V and J ends lost 6 bases and 4 bases, in that order; junction bases with no gene match: 6. This CDR3 reads CASREAGDPDTQYF. CDR3 DNA: TGTGCCAGCAGAGAAGCGGGAGACCCAGATACGCAGTATTTT.

As to this clonotype: Germline is not matched at one junction end, which may reflect a read error. The chain uses TRBV3-1 and TRBJ2-1; D is unclear. The germline V gene encodes CDR1 LGHDT and CDR2 YNNKEL (reference sequence). The CDR3 length is 16 residues. The CDR3, as DNA: TGTGCCAGCAGCCAGTCGTGGGGTGTTGGTGACAATGGGCAGTTCTTC. As protein: CASSQSWGVGDNGQFF.

This clonotype was counted between two and nine times. The V gene is TRBV24-1, the J gene TRBJ2-5; D uncertain. The CDR3 is 14 amino acids. Trimming shortened V by 3 bases and J by 2 bases, and 9 bases separated the two germline ends. Looked up from germline, CDR1 is KGHDR and CDR2 is SFDVKD. CDR3 in amino acids: CATSDRVLQETQYF. CDR3 nucleotide sequence: TGTGCCACCAGTGATCGGGTACTGCAAGAGACCCAGTACTTC.

The rearrangement links TRBV7-9 to TRBJ2-3; TRBD1 matches 10 bases. The V and J ends lost 3 bases and 2 bases, in that order; junction bases with no gene match: 5. Germline-derived CDR1 and CDR2 are SEHNR and FQNEAQ (reference sequence). The CDR3 consists of 16 residues. The CDR3, as DNA: TGTGCCAGCAGCTTGAGGACAGGGGGTAACACAGATACGCAGTATTTT. Protein sequence: CASSLRTGGNTDTQYF.

The rearrangement joins TRBV6-5 to TRBJ2-1; 10 bases are a match to TRBD2. Germline V gene data show CDR1 as MNHEY and CDR2 as SVGAGI. V lost 5 bases to trimming and J lost 6 bases; unmatched junction nucleotides: 7. This CDR3 spans 15 amino acids. The CDR3 region has the DNA TGTGCCAGCAGTGTTCCAGCGGGAGGGCCCAATGAGCAGTTCTTC. Translation gives CASSVPAGGPNEQFF.

This rearrangement joins TRBV29-1 to TRBJ2-5; TRBD1 matches at 8 bases. The tail of the sequence fits TRBJ2-7 better, so the J call may be wrong. The CDR3 consists of 14 residues. Per the germline V gene, CDR1 is SQVTM and CDR2 is ANQGSEA. The CDR3 DNA reads TGCAGCGTTGGGAGGGACAGGAGACCCTACGAGCAGTACTTC. Amino acid sequence: CSVGRDRRPYEQYF.

The sample holds a few counts of this clonotype. This rearrangement joins TRBV3-1 to TRBJ2-3; 7 bases map to TRBD1. The CDR3 runs 16 residues. Trimming took 1 base from V and 0 from J; bases not matched to a gene: 4. CDR1 and CDR2 from the germline V gene are LGHDT and YNNKEL (reference sequence). The CDR3 region is CASSQGTGISTDTQYF. In DNA, the CDR3 is TGTGCCAGCAGCCAAGGGACAGGTATTAGCACAGATACGCAGTATTTT.